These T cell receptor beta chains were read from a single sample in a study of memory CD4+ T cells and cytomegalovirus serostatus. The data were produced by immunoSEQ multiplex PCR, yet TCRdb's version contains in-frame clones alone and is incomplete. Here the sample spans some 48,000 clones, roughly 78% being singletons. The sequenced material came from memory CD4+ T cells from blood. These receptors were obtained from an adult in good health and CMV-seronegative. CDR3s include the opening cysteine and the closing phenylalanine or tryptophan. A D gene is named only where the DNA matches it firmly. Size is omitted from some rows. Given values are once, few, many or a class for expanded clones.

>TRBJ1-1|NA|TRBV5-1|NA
TGCGCCAGCAGCTTTGGTTCGAACACTGAAGCTTTCTTT
CASSFGSNTEAFF
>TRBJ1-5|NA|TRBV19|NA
TGTGCCAGTACCCCTGGGAGGGTATCCACGATGGGCCAGCATTTT
CASTPGRVSTMGQHF
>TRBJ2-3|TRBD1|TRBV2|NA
TGTGCCAGCAGTGGGGGACAGGGGAATTCAGATACGCAGTATTTT
CASSGGQGNSDTQYF
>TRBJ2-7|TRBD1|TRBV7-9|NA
TGTGCCAGCAGCCCCCCGGGACAGGGCGTCGAGCAGTACTTC
CASSPPGQGVEQYF
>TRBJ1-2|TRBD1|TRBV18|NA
TGTGCCAGCTCACTGGACAGGGGCGGTGGCTACACCTTC
CASSLDRGGGYTF
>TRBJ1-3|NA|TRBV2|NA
TGTGCCAGCAGAGAGACAGGTACCCTCTCTGGAAACACCATATATTTT
CASRETGTLSGNTIYF
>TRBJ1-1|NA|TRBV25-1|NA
TGTGCCAGCAGAGCTACAGGTAAACCTTTCTTT
CASRATGKPFF
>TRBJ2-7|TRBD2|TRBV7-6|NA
TGTGCCAGCAGCTCAGAACGACTAGCGGGAGCATACGAGCAGTACTTC
CASSSERLAGAYEQYF
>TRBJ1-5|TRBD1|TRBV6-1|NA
TGTGCCAGCGTAAACAGGGGAGGCAATCAGCCCCAGCATTTT
CASVNRGGNQPQHF
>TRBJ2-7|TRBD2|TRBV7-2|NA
TGTGCCAGCAGCTCCGGGACTAGCGGGAGGATCGGATACGAGCAGTACTTC
CASSSGTSGRIGYEQYF
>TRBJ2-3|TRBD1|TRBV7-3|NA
TGTGCCAGCAGCCTCGGACAGGGCGGGACAGATACGCAGTATTTT
CASSLGQGGTDTQYF
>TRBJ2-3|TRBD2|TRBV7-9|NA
TGTGCCAGCAGCTTAGCGGAAGCGGGATGGGGCACAGATACGCAGTATTTT
CASSLAEAGWGTDTQYF
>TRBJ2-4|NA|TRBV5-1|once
TGCGCCAGCAGCGTGACCGTAGCCAAAAACATTCAGTACTTC
CASSVTVAKNIQYF
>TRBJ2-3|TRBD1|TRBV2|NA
TGTGCCAGCAGTGAAGGCAGGGGGCGCGTAGATACGCAGTATTTT
CASSEGRGRVDTQYF
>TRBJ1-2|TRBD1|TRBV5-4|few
TGTGCCAGCAGCCCGGACAGGAATGGCTATGGCTACACCTTC
CASSPDRNGYGYTF
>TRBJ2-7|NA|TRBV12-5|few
TGTGCTAGTGGTTTGGTCCACGAGCAGTACTTC
CASGLVHEQYF
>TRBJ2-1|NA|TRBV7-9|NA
TGTGCCAGCAGCCAGCCGCGGAAGGGTCTCGAGAATGAGCAGTTCTTC
CASSQPRKGLENEQFF
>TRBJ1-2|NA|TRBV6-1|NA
TGTGCCAGCAGTGACGGGTCCGGTCCTCGGGTCTATGGCTACACCTTC
CASSDGSGPRVYGYTF
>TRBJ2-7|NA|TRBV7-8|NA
TGTGCCAGCAGCTTAAGGAACGGAATCTACGAGCAGTACTTC
CASSLRNGIYEQYF
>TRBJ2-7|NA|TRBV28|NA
TGTGCCACCCTAAAATACGAGCAGTACTTC
CATLKYEQYF
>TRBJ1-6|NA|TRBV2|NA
TGTGCCAGCAGAGGAACAGGGAAGAATTCACCCCTCCACTTT
CASRGTGKNSPLHF
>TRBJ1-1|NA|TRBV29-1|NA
TGCAGCGTTGCCGGGAGTATGGCTGAAGCTTTCTTT
CSVAGSMAEAFF
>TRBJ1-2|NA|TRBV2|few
TGTGCCAGCAGTGAAGCGCTTCTACGTGGAGGCTACACCTTC
CASSEALLRGGYTF
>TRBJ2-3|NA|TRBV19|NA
TGTGCCAGTAGTATACTGGGTACAGATACGCAGTATTTT
CASSILGTDTQYF
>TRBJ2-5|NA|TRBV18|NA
TGTGCCAGCTCACCTCTCGCGGCACCCGGTGAGACCCAGTACTTC
CASSPLAAPGETQYF
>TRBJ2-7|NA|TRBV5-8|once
TGTGCCAGCAGCCGAGGACTTGGGTCCTACGAGCAGTACTTC
CASSRGLGSYEQYF
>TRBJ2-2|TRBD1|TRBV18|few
TGTGCCAGCTCCCAGGGACAGCCTACCTCAACCACCGGGGAGCTGTTTTTT
CASSQGQPTSTTGELFF
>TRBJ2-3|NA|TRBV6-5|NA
TGTGCCAGTGTTCCTAGCGCTAGCACAGATACGCAGTATTTT
CASVPSASTDTQYF
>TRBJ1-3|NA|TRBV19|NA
TGTGCCAGTAGTATTGCGAACGCAGGCCTCTCTGGAAACACCATATATTTT
CASSIANAGLSGNTIYF
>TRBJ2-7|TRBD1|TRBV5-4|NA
TGTGCCAGCAGCCGAACAGGGGGCGCCTACGAGCAGTACTTC
CASSRTGGAYEQYF
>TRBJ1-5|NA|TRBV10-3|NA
TGTGCCATCAGTGAGTCTCAGACTGGGAGCAATCAGCCCCAGCATTTT
CAISESQTGSNQPQHF
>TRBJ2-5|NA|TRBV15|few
TGTGCCACCAGCAGAGACCCAACGGAGACCCAGTACTTC
CATSRDPTETQYF
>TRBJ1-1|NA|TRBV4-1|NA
TGCGCCAGCAGCCAAGTTTTTTCTCGGGGTGATTTGGGGGGAGAAACTGAAGCTTTCTTT
CASSQVFSRGDLGGETEAFF
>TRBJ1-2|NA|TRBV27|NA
TGTGCCAGCACCGGGAGGCAGGGTGATGGCTACACCTTC
CASTGRQGDGYTF
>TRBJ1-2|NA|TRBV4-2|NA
TGTGCCAGCAGCCAAGGTCAGGGCCAGGGTAACTATGGCTACACCTTC
CASSQGQGQGNYGYTF
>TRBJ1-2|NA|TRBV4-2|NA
TGTGCCAGCAGCCAAGTGCGGCTCGCAGCTAACTATGGCTACACCTTC
CASSQVRLAANYGYTF
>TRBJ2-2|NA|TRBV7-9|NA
TGTGCCAGCAGCTTAACGGGTCGGACCGGGGAGCTGTTTTTT
CASSLTGRTGELFF